This paragraph reports one T cell receptor (beta chain). Its antigen is currently unknown. The data were produced by immunoSEQ multiplex PCR, yet TCRdb's version contains in-frame clones alone and is incomplete. Of about 2 million clones in the sample, approximately 94% were seen once. Between the trimmed V and J ends, which lost 4 bases and 6 bases, there was a span of 16 bases. This CDR3 region has 14 residues. The germline V gene encodes CDR1 MGHRA and CDR2 YSYEKL. The sample originates from a study of shared clonotypes between healthy human individuals. Naive CD8 cells lacked CD45RO, underwent positive selection for CCR7 and left out terminally differentiated effector memory CD45RA+ cells. Notes on the study in general: Relative to their counterparts shared across all four donors, non-shared clonotypes exhibited diminished generation probabilities.

The sequenced sample was naive CD8+ T cells sorted from blood. This TCR was recovered from a man aged 18 to 35 in good health. The gene calls are TRBV4-1 and TRBJ2-7; D is tentatively TRBD1 or TRBD2 (5 bases each). The CDR3 reads CASSPLLGTTEQYF. The CDR3 nucleotides are TGCGCCAGCAGCCCCCTCCTTGGGACCACCGAGCAGTACTTC.